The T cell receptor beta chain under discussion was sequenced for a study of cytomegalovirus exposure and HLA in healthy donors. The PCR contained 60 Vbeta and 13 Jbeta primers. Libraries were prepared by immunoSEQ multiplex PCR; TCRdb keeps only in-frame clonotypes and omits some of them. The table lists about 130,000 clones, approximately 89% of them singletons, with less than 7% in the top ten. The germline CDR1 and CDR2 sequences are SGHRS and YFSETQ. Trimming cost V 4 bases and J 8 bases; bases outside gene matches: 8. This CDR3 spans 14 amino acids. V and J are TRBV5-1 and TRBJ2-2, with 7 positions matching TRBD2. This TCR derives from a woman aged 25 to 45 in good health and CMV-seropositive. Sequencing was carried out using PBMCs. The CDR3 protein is CASSQGLVWGELFF. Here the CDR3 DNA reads TGCGCCAGCAGCCAAGGACTAGTCTGGGGGGAGCTGTTTTTT.